This TCR beta chain was sequenced for a study of shared clonotypes between healthy human individuals (dated by TCRdb to 2019 to 2021). Background on the whole study: The cohort included a few men and a couple of women between 18 and 49 years of age. For each donor, CD4 naive and CD4 memory were each given three plates, CD8 naive was given two plates, and CD8 memory was given one plate. The study deeply sequenced blood TCR repertoires of five healthy adults to estimate repertoire size and the extent of clonotype sharing between individuals. To increase sequencing depth and limit assay-specific biases, TCR repertoire library preparation and sequencing were carried out by different laboratories using diverse techniques. Per donor, leukapheresis produced somewhere between about 0.8 and 9 billion PBMCs.

Here is what the overall study found, with its caveats: Even with the large sequencing depth, rarefaction of the sorted-subset datasets indicated that sequencing was incomplete. Naive subsets generally had larger estimated clonotype richness than memory subsets did. Because the study included a small number of donors, the genetic and exposure-history diversity represented was limited. Compared with non-shared clonotypes, clonotypes shared by all four sorted-subset donors had higher generation probabilities. Pairwise subsampling led to the expectation that sequencing depth would affect the degree of clonotype sharing among donors. Sampling was restricted to blood, and TCR repertoires in tissue are likely to differ from TCR repertoires in blood. Around 5% of naive CD4, 3.5% of naive CD8, about 2.4% of memory CD4, and about 0.4% of memory CD8 clonotypes were shared across four donors.

CD8 naive samples were CD45RO-negative cells positively selected for CCR7, giving a CD45RA+CCR7+ population that excluded TemRA cells. The donors were healthy, HIV-negative adults with no recently reported acute infections or vaccinations. All donors were Caucasian adults living in Nashville, Tennessee, USA. Blood was obtained by leukapheresis, after which PBMCs were separated by Ficoll-Histopaque density gradient centrifugation and cryopreserved in liquid nitrogen vapor phase. Analytical flow cytometry was used to check the purity and quantity of every magnetically sorted T cell population. Genomic DNA was isolated from each sorted fraction and quantified by UV absorbance on a Nanodrop 2000c. Using the deep immunoSEQ assay, TCR CDR3 regions were amplified from genomic DNA by multiplex PCR. For each cell subset, the extracted genomic DNA was distributed evenly across all wells of several immunoSEQ 96-well plates, and each plate served as one replicate. For sorted subsets, 150 to 250 ng of genomic DNA, equivalent to roughly 33,000 T cell genomes, went into each replicate PCR. Purified libraries were quantified with a Qubit 3.0 fluorometer, sized on a Bioanalyzer 2100, and re-quantified with the KAPA Library Quantification kit. Every immunoSEQ 96-well plate was sequenced on a dedicated single-read 150-cycle Illumina NextSeq 550 flow cell. Processing in the source paper ran as follows. Because the immunoSEQ output held only junctional sequences and lacked quality scores, the filtering could not match the filtering applied to full-length reads. To assign V/J genes and CDR3, sequences were annotated using PyIR, a Python wrapper for IgBLAST v1.9, with IMGT germline references. Reads with weak V/J assignments (E-value above 1e-6), missing CDR3, stop codons, out-of-frame junctions, or ambiguous translated residues were removed. A V3J clonotype was defined by an identical inferred V gene, J gene, and CDR3 amino acid sequence. The percentage overlap between two repertoires was calculated by dividing the number of shared unique clonotypes by the size of the smaller repertoire. Three approaches were used to assess repertoire richness: RTK rarefaction, the Chao1 estimator, and Recon v2.1 estimates of unobserved clonotypes. Generation probabilities for all TCRbeta clonotypes obtained by the gDNA method from a few donors were computed using OLGA. Entries here come from immuneACCESS through TCRdb and include only in-frame sequences with V and J called. Some clones fail to appear in such tables; in the studies checked, an unresolved V gene covers under half of the shortfall, and the cause of the remainder is unknown. The V and J calls and clone size come from that table; D and trimming were worked out from the DNA. The sample table lists roughly 550,000 clones, nearly 97% of them with a count of one. The ten largest clonotypes hold roughly 0.1% of the sample.

Remarks on this clone: The antigen it binds to is not known. Base-call qualities are not available, and no considerably larger clone is one nucleotide away.

Measured from the cysteine to the phenylalanine, the CDR3 is 14 residues long. The read is trimmed to its CDR3 DNA, 42 bases read in frame from base 1. The germline V gene specifies MDHEN as CDR1 and SYDVKM as CDR2. The V end loses 3 bases and the J end loses 7 bases, and a stretch of 13 bases separates them. Recombination connected TRBV28 to TRBJ2-1, with a weak D call of TRBD1 (6 bases match). The sequencing sample was made of naive CD8+ T cells sorted from blood. This sample's cell subset or site label indicates: CD45RA+CCR7+. The TCR originated in a woman aged 25 to 39 in good health. The CDR3 sequence is CASSLTPGTNEQFF. DNA sequence: TGTGCCAGCAGTTTGACCCCAGGGACAAATGAGCAGTTCTTC. This CDR3, with the reference TRBV28 and TRBJ2-1 proteins standing in past its ends, gives the full variable domain DVKVTQSSRYLVKRTGEKVFLECVQDMDHENMFWYRQDPGLGLRLIYFSYDVKMKEKGDIPEGYSVSREKKERFSLILESASTNQTSMYLCASSLTPGTNEQFFGPGTRLTVL.